Detailed here is one T cell receptor beta chain. The sample comes from a study of blood T cell repertoires in COVID-19. Study overall: Sample material is recorded as cDNA or gDNA derived from T cells, B-cell-depleted T cells, or PBMCs.

The length of the CDR3 is 14 residues. The germline CDR1 and CDR2 sequences are LNHDA and SQIVND (reference sequence). V lost 9 bases, J lost 1 base, and 8 bases stayed unmatched. Authors' analysis steps: Nucleated cell counts were estimated from reference gene primer amplification. Sequenced by immunoSEQ multiplex PCR; TCRdb stores in-frame clones only, minus some. For V, J and clone size, that table is used; D and trimming come from the DNA. The table records tens of thousands of clones, 88% of them present only once. The source is a man aged 45 to 65 with acute or convalescent COVID-19. This rearrangement joins TRBV19 to TRBJ1-1; 7 nucleotides align to TRBD1. Sequences were obtained from peripheral blood. The CDR3 sequence: CASRQGGENTEAFF. CDR3 DNA sequence: TGTGCCAGCAGACAGGGCGGTGAGAACACTGAAGCTTTCTTT.